This T cell receptor (beta chain) emerged from a study of blood T cell repertoires in COVID-19. Germline values: CDR1 MNHEY, CDR2 SMNVEV (reference sequence). The CDR3 runs to 17 residues. The V gene end was trimmed by 3 bases and the J gene end by 0 bases; junction bases not matched to a gene: 3. Profiled with immunoSEQ multiplex PCR; TCRdb holds only in-frame clones, not every one. The sample lists 28,000 or so clones, around 90% occurring once. Sequencing input: peripheral blood. This chain uses TRBV27 with TRBJ2-2; 11 bases are shared with TRBD2. This clonotype was obtained from a human donor in a cohort sampled during active COVID-19. The DNA of the CDR3 is TGTGCCAGCAGTTTGGGACTAGCGGTCGCGAACACCGGGGAGCTGTTTTTT. This encodes CASSLGLAVANTGELFF.